The clone carrying this TCR beta chain was seen more than once but under ten times. Its antigen is not identified. The source of the sample is a study of cytotoxic CD8 clonotypes in ibrutinib-treated CLL. Findings of the study overall: Elevated clonality accompanied ibrutinib response, with a return toward baseline values at progression. Samples from sustained-remission and progressing patients were taken at different times. Once treatment began, public clonotypes, which were uncommon, contracted or stayed stable.

CDR3 length equals 15 residues. From germline, CDR1 is GTSNPN and CDR2 SVGIG (reference sequence). V trimming: 3 bases; J trimming: 7 bases; junction bases outside the gene matches: 11. Sequenced by immunoSEQ multiplex PCR; TCRdb stores in-frame clones only, minus some. The table lists around 200,000 clones, roughly 77% of them singletons. This TCR was recovered from a human donor with chronic lymphocytic leukemia. This specimen consisted of PBMCs, obtained after 12 months of ibrutinib treatment. The J gene is TRBJ1-5, the V gene TRBV30; TRBD1 agrees at 8 bases. CDR3 sequence (DNA): TGTGCCTGGAGGATACAGGGGGGTAGGGACCAGCCCCAGCATTTT. This translates into CAWRIQGGRDQPQHF. The complete variable domain, with remaining parts taken from reference TRBV30 and TRBJ1-5, reads SQTIHQWPATLVQPVGSPLSLECTVEGTSNPNLYWYRQAAGRGLQLLFYSVGIGQISSEVPQNLSASRPQDRQFILSSKKLLLSDSGFYLCAWRIQGGRDQPQHFGDGTRLSIL.